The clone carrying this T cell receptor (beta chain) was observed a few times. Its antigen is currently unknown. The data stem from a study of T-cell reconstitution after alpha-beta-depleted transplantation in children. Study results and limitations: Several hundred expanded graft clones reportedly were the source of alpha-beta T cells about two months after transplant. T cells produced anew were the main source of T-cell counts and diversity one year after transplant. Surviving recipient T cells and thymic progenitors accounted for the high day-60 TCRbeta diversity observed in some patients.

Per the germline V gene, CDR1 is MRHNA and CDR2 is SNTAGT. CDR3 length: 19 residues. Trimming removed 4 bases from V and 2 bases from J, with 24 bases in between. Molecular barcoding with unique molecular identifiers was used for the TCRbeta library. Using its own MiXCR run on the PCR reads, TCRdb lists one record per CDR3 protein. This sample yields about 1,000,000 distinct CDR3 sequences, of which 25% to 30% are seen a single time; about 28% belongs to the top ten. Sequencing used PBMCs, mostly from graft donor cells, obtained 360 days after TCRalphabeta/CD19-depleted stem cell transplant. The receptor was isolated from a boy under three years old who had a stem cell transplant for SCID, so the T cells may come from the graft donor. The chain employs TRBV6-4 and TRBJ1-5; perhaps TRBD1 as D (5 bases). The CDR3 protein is CASSVGGDCRRNGNQPQHF. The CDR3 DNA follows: TGTGCCAGCAGTGTGGGGGGGGACTGTCGGAGGAATGGCAATCAGCCCCAGCATTTT.